This passage covers 32 T cell receptor beta chains from one sample sequenced in a study of blood T cell repertoires in COVID-19 (dated by TCRdb to between 2020 and 2021). Library preparation was by the immunoSEQ multiplex PCR assay. Held by TCRdb, this immuneACCESS table contains in-frame sequences only and omits some clones. Under half of the omission traces to an unresolved V gene where checked; the cause of the rest is unknown. Present in this sample are roughly 460,000 clones, around 90% of which were seen just once. The ten top clones hold 0.8% to 0.9% of the sample. The sequenced sample consisted of peripheral blood. The receptors stem from a man aged 18 to 35 with COVID-19, enrolled during active disease.

Notes on this clone: In the same sample, other DNA sequences code for this CDR3. The chain couples TRBV7-6 to TRBJ2-6, with 9 bases that match TRBD2. The CDR3 has 17 amino acids. The V and J ends lost 5 bases and 4 bases, in that order; junction bases with no gene match: 9. Per germline, CDR1 SGHVS and CDR2 FNYEAQ. The CDR3 DNA is TGTGCCAGCAGCACGGGACTAGCCGGTTCGGGGGCCAACGTCCTGACTTTC. Residues: CASSTGLAGSGANVLTF.

V and J are TRBV2 and TRBJ1-6; TRBD1 matches at 7 bases. Germline V gene data show CDR1 as SNHLY and CDR2 as FYNNEI. The CDR3 has 16 residues. Losses at the gene ends were 5 bases for V and 4 bases for J; bases not matched to a gene: 8. The CDR3 DNA sequence: TGTGCCAGCAGTTCTTCCGGGACAGCTTATAATTCACCCCTCCACTTT. It is translated as CASSSSGTAYNSPLHF. The variable domain in full, with the rest retrieved from reference TRBV2 and TRBJ1-6, is EPEVTQTPSHQVTQMGQEVILRCVPISNHLYFYWYRQILGQKVEFLVSFYNNEISEKSEIFDDQFSVERPDGSNFTLKIRSTKLEDSAMYFCASSSSGTAYNSPLHFGNGTRLTVT.

The chain is built from TRBV4-1 and TRBJ1-2; no clear D gene. Deletions cut 5 bases from V and 5 bases from J, with 9 bases between. The germline gives CDR1 MGHRA, CDR2 YSYEKL. CDR3 size: 12 residues. Here the CDR3 reads CASSSNRYGYTF. The DNA of the CDR3 is TGCGCCAGCAGCTCGAATCGGTATGGCTACACCTTC.

The chain joins TRBV11-3 to TRBJ2-3; 10 positions agree with TRBD1. Trimming took 4 bases from V and 12 from J; bases not matched to a gene: 13. Germline V lookup: CDR1 SGHNT, CDR2 YENEEA. The CDR3 runs to 15 residues. The CDR3 protein is CASSSRDRGQRDQYF. CDR3 coding DNA: TGTGCCAGCAGCTCCCGGGACAGGGGCCAGCGGGACCAGTATTTT.

The rearrangement joins TRBV29-1 to TRBJ2-7; D call uncertain. Between the trimmed V and J ends, which lost 4 bases and 7 bases, there was a span of 17 bases. Germline lookup yields CDR1 SQVTM and CDR2 ANQGSEA. The length of the CDR3 is 13 residues. CDR3 region: CSVAGTHGLEQYF. The CDR3 DNA follows: TGCAGCGTTGCAGGCACCCACGGTTTGGAGCAGTACTTC.

The chain uses TRBV5-1 and TRBJ2-7; 9 nucleotides agree with TRBD2. Looked up from germline, CDR1 is SGHRS and CDR2 is YFSETQ. The CDR3 sequence is 16 residues long. V shed 6 bases and J 1 base; nucleotides not matched to a gene: 11. CDR3 region: CASIHPEAGGSYEQYF. The CDR3 region has the DNA TGCGCCAGCATTCACCCGGAAGCGGGGGGATCCTACGAGCAGTACTTC.

This rearrangement joins TRBV5-1 to TRBJ2-1, with 9 positions matching TRBD1. V lost 3 bases, J lost 3 bases, and 4 bases stayed unmatched. Germline CDR1 reads SGHRS; CDR2 reads YFSETQ. This CDR3 region has 15 residues. The CDR3, as DNA: TGCGCCAGCAGCTCTCAGACAGGGGGCTACAATGAGCAGTTCTTC. The encoded protein is CASSSQTGGYNEQFF.

This sequence joins TRBV11-1 and TRBJ2-3; 10 bases fit TRBD2. Trimming removed 5 bases from V and 2 bases from J; junction bases left unmatched: 7. CDR1 is SGHAT and CDR2 is FQDESV in the germline V gene (reference sequence). The CDR3 is 16 residues long. This chain's CDR3 is CASSLTSGALTDTQYF. The CDR3 bases are TGTGCCAGCAGCCTTACTAGCGGGGCCCTCACAGATACGCAGTATTTT. Full variable domain (remainder filled in from reference TRBV11-1 and TRBJ2-3): EAEVAQSPRYKITEKSQAVAFWCDPISGHATLYWYRQILGQGPELLVQFQDESVVDDSQLPKDRFSAERLKGVDSTLKIQPAELGDSAMYLCASSLTSGALTDTQYFGPGTRLTVL.

The V gene is TRBV6-5, the J gene TRBJ2-7; tentatively, D is TRBD2 (7 bases). This CDR3 has 12 residues. V was clipped by 10 bases and J by 5 bases, with 15 bases between them. In germline, CDR1 is MNHEY, CDR2 SVGAGI. The CDR3 bases are TGTGCCACCGGGGGGCAGTTGGACGAGCAGTACTTC. It specifies CATGGQLDEQYF.

The V gene is TRBV6-1, the J gene TRBJ2-7; maybe TRBD2 (5 bases). Germline CDR1 reads MNHNS; CDR2 reads SASEGT. This CDR3 region has 14 residues. The V and J ends lost 2 bases and 3 bases respectively, with 11 bases between them. CDR3 region: CASSESGIGYEQYF. The CDR3 DNA reads as TGTGCCAGCAGTGAATCCGGGATTGGCTACGAGCAGTACTTC.

The rearrangement joins TRBV4-2 to TRBJ2-2; the match to TRBD2 covers 8 bases. The V segment lost 1 base and the J segment 5 bases; nucleotides outside the gene matches: 9. From germline, CDR1 is LGHNA and CDR2 YNFKEQ. The length of the CDR3 is 17 residues. CDR3 in amino acids: CASSQAVAGLVTGELFF. DNA of the CDR3: TGTGCCAGCAGCCAAGCGGTAGCGGGGTTAGTAACCGGGGAGCTGTTTTTT.

The rearrangement uses TRBV27 and TRBJ1-5; D is ambiguous. The V end was cut by 4 bases, the J end by 1 base, with 23 bases between. Germline V gene sequence: CDR1 MNHEY, CDR2 SMNVEV (reference sequence). The CDR3 loop spans 19 amino acids. As DNA, the CDR3 is TGTGCCAGCAGTTCCCTGGGCCACTCAAGGATCAGAAGCAATCAGCCCCAGCATTTT. This encodes CASSSLGHSRIRSNQPQHF.

The J gene is TRBJ1-2, the V gene TRBV5-1; no firm D call. V lost 3 bases and J 6 bases, leaving 18 bases between the germline ends. CDR3 length: 15 amino acids. Germline assignment: CDR1 SGHRS and CDR2 YFSETQ. The CDR3 protein is CASSWSAGTMDGYTF. The CDR3 DNA is TGCGCCAGCAGCTGGAGTGCGGGAACGATGGATGGCTACACCTTC.

The chain has TRBV2 and TRBJ2-5; tentatively, D is TRBD2 (6 bases). The CDR3 is made up of 13 amino acids. Germline V CDR1 and CDR2: SNHLY, FYNNEI. Between the trimmed V and J ends, which lost 3 bases and 7 bases, there was a span of 12 bases. The CDR3 bases are TGTGCCAGCAGTGACTCCCTACTAGCGACCCAGTACTTC. It is translated as CASSDSLLATQYF.

This chain links TRBV4-1 with TRBJ1-4, with D perhaps matching TRBD1 (6 bases). Germline CDR1 is MGHRA and CDR2 is YSYEKL. The CDR3 length is 14 residues. Trimming left V 5 bases short and J 4 bases short, with 11 bases between. In DNA, the CDR3 is TGCGCCAGCAGCAGGACAGCAATTAATGAAAAACTGTTTTTT. Its translation: CASSRTAINEKLFF.

V gene TRBV2 combines with J gene TRBJ1-3, with D unclear. CDR3 length: 13 amino acids. In germline, CDR1 is SNHLY, CDR2 FYNNEI. Trimming removed 6 bases at V and 0 bases at J, with 6 bases between. The CDR3 DNA is TGTGCCAGCAGGGGGAGCTCTGGAAACACCATATATTTT. It translates to CASRGSSGNTIYF.

This rearrangement joins TRBV5-6 to TRBJ2-7, with 8 nucleotides matching TRBD2. This CDR3 contains 16 residues. Germline lookup yields CDR1 SGHDT and CDR2 YYEEEE. Trimming cost V 4 bases and J 6 bases; bases outside gene matches: 15. The CDR3 nucleotides are TGTGCCAGCAGCCTAAGGTCAGCGGGAGCCCCTCGCGAGCAGTACTTC. It codes for CASSLRSAGAPREQYF.

In this sample, this clone turned up a few times. J is TRBJ2-5 and V is TRBV5-8; 9 positions match TRBD2. The V gene end was trimmed by 4 bases and the J gene end by 7 bases; junction bases not matched to a gene: 11. Germline V gene data show CDR1 as SGHTS and CDR2 as YDEGEE. The CDR3 covers 15 residues. The CDR3 DNA is TGTGCCAGCAGCGTGGCTAGCGGGGACCTCTCGACCCAGTACTTC. Protein: CASSVASGDLSTQYF.

V usage is TRBV5-1 and J usage is TRBJ2-3, with D tentatively TRBD2 (6 bases). The CDR3 totals 15 residues. V was trimmed by 3 bases and J by 4 bases, leaving 15 bases between them. The germline gives CDR1 SGHRS, CDR2 YFSETQ. CDR3 DNA sequence: TGCGCCAGCAGCTCCAAAGGCGGGGAGGCAGATACGCAGTATTTT. This translates into CASSSKGGEADTQYF.

This clone came up once. This chain uses TRBV27 with TRBJ2-4; 11 nucleotides match TRBD2. CDR1 is MNHEY, CDR2 SMNVEV, per germline (reference sequence). This CDR3 has 18 amino acids. With 5 bases clipped from V and 6 bases from J, the junction kept 15 bases outside the gene matches. The CDR3 spells CASSPLAGGSPNGNIQYF. CDR3 DNA: TGTGCCAGCAGTCCATTAGCGGGAGGGTCCCCAAATGGAAACATTCAGTACTTC.

The chain is built from TRBV1 and TRBJ2-1; no DNA check was done on the table's D call, TRBD2. TRBV1 is a recognized pseudogene. This CDR3 spans 19 amino acids. Here the CDR3 reads CTSTYQNKRKTIAYNEQFF. CDR3 in DNA: TGCACCAGCACCTATCAAAATAAGCGGAAGACCATCGCCTACAATGAGCAGTTCTTC.

V is TRBV30 and J is TRBJ2-7, with 10 bases lining up with TRBD1. There are 17 residues in the CDR3. CDR1 is GTSNPN, CDR2 SVGIG, per germline (reference sequence). The ends lost 2 bases at V and 2 bases at J; junction bases unmatched: 12. The CDR3: CAWSTLTGTGDPYEQYF. In DNA, the CDR3 is TGTGCCTGGAGTACTCTAACCGGGACAGGGGACCCCTACGAGCAGTACTTC.

About this clone itself: The sample contains more than one DNA sequence encoding this CDR3. This chain's CDR3 is CASSPTGGQETQYF. The CDR3 coding sequence is TGTGCCAGCAGCCCGACAGGGGGGCAAGAGACCCAGTACTTC. V gene TRBV9 combines with J gene TRBJ2-5; 9 bases agree with TRBD1. The CDR3 consists of 14 residues. Germline V CDR1 and CDR2: SGDLS, YYNGEE. J was trimmed by 2 bases and V by 4 bases; bases with no gene match: 3.

The V and J genes are TRBV7-8 and TRBJ1-5; 7 bases map to TRBD1. CDR3 length equals 13 residues. Germline V gene data show CDR1 as SGHVS and CDR2 as FQNEAQ. The V gene end was trimmed by 5 bases and the J gene end by 4 bases; junction bases not matched to a gene: 2. The CDR3 sequence: CASSQGQNQPQHF. DNA for the CDR3: TGTGCCAGCAGCCAGGGACAGAATCAGCCCCAGCATTTT.

This clone was seen a single time. The chain is built from TRBV3-1 (or the pseudogene TRBV3-2) and TRBJ2-5, with 8 bases aligning to TRBD2. V trimming: 4 bases; J trimming: 5 bases; junction bases outside the gene matches: 9. Germline CDR1 reads LGHDT; CDR2 reads YNNKEL (reference sequence). This CDR3 contains 15 residues. The CDR3, as DNA: TGTGCCAGCAGCCTTCGAGCGGGAGTCGGGGAGACCCAGTACTTC. It is translated as CASSLRAGVGETQYF.

This clone is a singleton in its sample. The chain links TRBV11-2 to TRBJ2-7, with unresolved D. The CDR3 sequence is 13 residues long. From germline, CDR1 is SGHAT and CDR2 FQNNGV. V was pared by 5 bases and J by 0 bases, with 8 bases between. DNA of the CDR3: TGTGCCAGCAGCGCACAGACCTCCTACGAGCAGTACTTC. Translated: CASSAQTSYEQYF.

The V call is TRBV25-1, the J call TRBJ2-2; weak D call: TRBD1 (5 bases). The germline CDR1 and CDR2 sequences are MGHDK and SYGVNS. V was pared by 3 bases and J by 1 base, with 9 bases between. The CDR3 is 15 residues long. The CDR3: CASSDGTGNTGELFF. The CDR3 DNA reads as TGTGCCAGCAGTGATGGTACAGGGAACACCGGGGAGCTGTTTTTT.

Only one count was recorded for this clone. V is TRBV13 and J is TRBJ1-6; D call uncertain. The CDR3 loop spans 15 amino acids. Germline values: CDR1 PRHDT, CDR2 FYEKMQ (reference sequence). Trimming removed 5 bases at V and 7 bases at J, with 15 bases between. For the CDR3, the DNA is TGTGCCAGCAGCCCAGCGACCAGTCCCAATTCACCCCTCCACTTT. Encoded protein: CASSPATSPNSPLHF.

The chain recombines TRBV29-1 with TRBJ1-1; the D is unclear. CDR1 is SQVTM, CDR2 ANQGSEA, per germline. Trimming shortened V by 2 bases and J by 7 bases, and 14 bases separated the two germline ends. The CDR3 length is 13 residues. The CDR3 DNA reads TGCAGCGTTGAAAGAGGCGGGGAGGGTGAAGCTTTCTTT. Encoded protein: CSVERGGEGEAFF. The whole variable domain, filled in from reference TRBV29-1 and TRBJ1-1, reads SAVISQKPSRDICQRGTSLTIQCQVDSQVTMMFWYRQQPGQSLTLIATANQGSEATYESGFVIDKFPISRPNLTFSTLTVSNMSPEDSSIYLCSVERGGEGEAFFGQGTRLTVV.

The chain uses TRBV5-6 and TRBJ1-1, with TRBD1 as a possible D gene (6 bases). Per germline, CDR1 SGHDT and CDR2 YYEEEE. The CDR3 is made up of 15 amino acids. The ends were cut back, 1 base at V and 4 bases at J, with 14 bases in the middle. The CDR3 DNA reads as TGTGCCAGCAGCTTGTATGGGGGCCCTAGCACTGAAGCTTTCTTT. Residues: CASSLYGGPSTEAFF.

The chain recombines TRBV18 with TRBJ2-7, with 11 bases lining up with TRBD2. Looked up from germline, CDR1 is KGHSH and CDR2 is LQKENI. V shed 3 bases and J 5 bases; nucleotides not matched to a gene: 6. CDR3 size: 15 residues. The CDR3 nucleotides are TGTGCCAGCTCACCCGGCCTAGCGGGAGGAAACGAGCAGTACTTC. This encodes CASSPGLAGGNEQYF.

V is TRBV6-5 and J is TRBJ1-2, with D possibly matching TRBD1 (6 bases). Germline CDR1 and CDR2: MNHEY and SVGAGI. V shed 5 bases and J shed 4 bases, with 14 bases lying between them. The CDR3 runs to 14 residues. This CDR3 reads CASSSGGPFYGYTF. CDR3 bases: TGTGCCAGCAGTAGTGGGGGCCCATTCTATGGCTACACCTTC.